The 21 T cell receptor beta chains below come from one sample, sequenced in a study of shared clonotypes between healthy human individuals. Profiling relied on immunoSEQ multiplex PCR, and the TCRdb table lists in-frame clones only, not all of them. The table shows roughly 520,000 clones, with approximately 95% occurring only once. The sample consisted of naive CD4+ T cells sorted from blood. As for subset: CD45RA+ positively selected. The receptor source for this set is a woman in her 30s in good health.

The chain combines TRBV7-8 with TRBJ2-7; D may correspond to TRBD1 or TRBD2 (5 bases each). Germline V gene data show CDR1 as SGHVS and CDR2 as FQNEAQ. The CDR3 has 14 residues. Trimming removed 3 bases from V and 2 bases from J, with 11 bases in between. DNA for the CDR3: TGTGCCAGCAGCTTTTCCCAGGGAGCCTACGAGCAGTACTTC. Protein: CASSFSQGAYEQYF.

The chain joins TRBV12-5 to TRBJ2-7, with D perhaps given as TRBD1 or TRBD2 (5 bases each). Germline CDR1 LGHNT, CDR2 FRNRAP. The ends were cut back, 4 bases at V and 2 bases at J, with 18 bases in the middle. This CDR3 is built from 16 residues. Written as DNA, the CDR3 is TGTGCTAGTGGTTGGAATCCGGGACGCCGCACCTACGAGCAGTACTTC. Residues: CASGWNPGRRTYEQYF.

CDR3 sequence: CASSLRTGVDSPLHF. CDR3 coding DNA: TGTGCCAGCAGCCTCAGGACAGGGGTGGATTCACCCCTCCACTTT. The J gene is TRBJ1-6, the V gene TRBV6-1; 9 bases match TRBD1. The V segment lost 6 bases and the J segment 8 bases; nucleotides outside the gene matches: 8. This CDR3 spans 15 amino acids. From germline, CDR1 is MNHNS and CDR2 SASEGT.

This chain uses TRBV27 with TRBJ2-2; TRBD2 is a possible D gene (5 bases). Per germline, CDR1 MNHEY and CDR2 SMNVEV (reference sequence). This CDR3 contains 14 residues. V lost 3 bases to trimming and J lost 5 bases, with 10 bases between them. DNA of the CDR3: TGTGCCAGCAGTTTCATCGGGGTGACCGGGGAGCTGTTTTTT. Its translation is CASSFIGVTGELFF.

This CDR3 reads CASSYSASSYEQYF. The CDR3 bases are TGTGCCAGCAGTTACTCCGCGAGCTCCTACGAGCAGTACTTC. This chain joins TRBV6-6 and TRBJ2-7; unclear D gene. The germline V and J ends were trimmed by 0 bases and 0 bases, with 6 bases remaining between them. Per the germline V gene, CDR1 is MNHNY and CDR2 is SVGAGI (reference sequence). The CDR3 consists of 14 residues.

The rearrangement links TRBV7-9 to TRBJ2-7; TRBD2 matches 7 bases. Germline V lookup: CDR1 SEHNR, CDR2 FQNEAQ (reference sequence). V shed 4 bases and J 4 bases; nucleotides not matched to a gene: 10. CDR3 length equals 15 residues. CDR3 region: CASSSDRLAGYEQYF. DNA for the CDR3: TGTGCCAGCAGCTCCGACCGACTAGCAGGATACGAGCAGTACTTC. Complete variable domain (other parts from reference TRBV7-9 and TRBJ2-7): DTGVSQNPRHKITKRGQNVTFRCDPISEHNRLYWYRQTLGQGPEFLTYFQNEAQLEKSRLLSDRFSAERPKGSFSTLEIQRTEQGDSAMYLCASSSDRLAGYEQYFGPGTRLTVT.

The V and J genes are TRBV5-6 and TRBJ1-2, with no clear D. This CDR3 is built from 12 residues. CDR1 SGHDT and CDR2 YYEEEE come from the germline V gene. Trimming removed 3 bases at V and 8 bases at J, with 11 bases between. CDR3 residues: CASSSYGNGYTF. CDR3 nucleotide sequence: TGTGCCAGCAGCTCCTACGGTAACGGCTACACCTTC.

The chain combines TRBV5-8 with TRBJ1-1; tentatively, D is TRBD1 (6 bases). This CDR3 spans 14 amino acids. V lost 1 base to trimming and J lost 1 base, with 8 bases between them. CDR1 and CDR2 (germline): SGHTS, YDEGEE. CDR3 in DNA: TGTGCCAGCAGCTTGCGGGGGCAGAACACTGAAGCTTTCTTT. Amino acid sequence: CASSLRGQNTEAFF.

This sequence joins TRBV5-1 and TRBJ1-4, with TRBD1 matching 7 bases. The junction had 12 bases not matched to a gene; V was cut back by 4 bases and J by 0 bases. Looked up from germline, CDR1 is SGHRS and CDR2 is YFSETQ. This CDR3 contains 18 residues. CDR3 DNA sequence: TGCGCCAGCAGCGCAACAGGGGCGGTTCCTGCAACTAATGAAAAACTGTTTTTT. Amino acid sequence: CASSATGAVPATNEKLFF.

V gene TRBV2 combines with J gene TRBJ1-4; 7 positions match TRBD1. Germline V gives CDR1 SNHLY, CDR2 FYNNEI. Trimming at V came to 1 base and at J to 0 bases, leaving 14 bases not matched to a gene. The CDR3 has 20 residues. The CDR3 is CASSEEAPGTASSTNEKLFF. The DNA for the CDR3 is TGTGCCAGCAGTGAAGAAGCCCCCGGGACAGCATCCTCAACTAATGAAAAACTGTTTTTT. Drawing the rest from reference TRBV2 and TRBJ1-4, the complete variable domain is EPEVTQTPSHQVTQMGQEVILRCVPISNHLYFYWYRQILGQKVEFLVSFYNNEISEKSEIFDDQFSVERPDGSNFTLKIRSTKLEDSAMYFCASSEEAPGTASSTNEKLFFGSGTQLSVL.

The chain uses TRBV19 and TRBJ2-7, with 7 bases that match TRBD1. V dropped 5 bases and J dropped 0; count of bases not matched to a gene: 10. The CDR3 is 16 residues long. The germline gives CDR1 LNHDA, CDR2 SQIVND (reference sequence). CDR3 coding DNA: TGTGCCAGTAGTGGACAGGACCTGCTGGGCTCCTACGAGCAGTACTTC. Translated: CASSGQDLLGSYEQYF.

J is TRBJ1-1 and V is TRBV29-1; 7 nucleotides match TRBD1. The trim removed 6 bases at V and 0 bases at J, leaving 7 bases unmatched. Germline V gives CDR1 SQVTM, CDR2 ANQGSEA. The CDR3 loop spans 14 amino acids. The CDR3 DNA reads TGCAGCGTCGGAAGGACAGGTATGAACACTGAAGCTTTCTTT. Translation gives CSVGRTGMNTEAFF.

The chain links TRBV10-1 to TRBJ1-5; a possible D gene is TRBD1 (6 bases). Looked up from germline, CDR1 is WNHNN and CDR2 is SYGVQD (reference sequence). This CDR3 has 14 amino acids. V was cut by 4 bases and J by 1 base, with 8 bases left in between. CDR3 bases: TGCGCCAGCAGTGCGGACAGAAGCAATCAGCCCCAGCATTTT. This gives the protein CASSADRSNQPQHF.

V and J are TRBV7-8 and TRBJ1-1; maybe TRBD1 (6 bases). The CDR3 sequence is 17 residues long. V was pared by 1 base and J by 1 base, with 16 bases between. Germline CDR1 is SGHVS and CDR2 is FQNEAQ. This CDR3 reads CASSLGRRGAKNTEAFF. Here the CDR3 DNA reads TGTGCCAGCAGCTTAGGTCGGCGGGGGGCAAAGAACACTGAAGCTTTCTTT. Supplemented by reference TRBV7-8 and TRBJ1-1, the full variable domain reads GAGVSQSPRYKVAKRGQDVALRCDPISGHVSLFWYQQALGQGPEFLTYFQNEAQLDKSGLPSDRFFAERPEGSVSTLKIQRTQQEDSAVYLCASSLGRRGAKNTEAFFGQGTRLTVV.

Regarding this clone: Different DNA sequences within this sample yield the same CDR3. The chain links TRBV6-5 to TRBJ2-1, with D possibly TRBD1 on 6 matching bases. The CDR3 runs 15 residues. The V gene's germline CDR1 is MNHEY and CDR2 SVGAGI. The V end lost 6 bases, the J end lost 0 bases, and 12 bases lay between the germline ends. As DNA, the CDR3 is TGTGCCAGCAGACGAACAGGGAGCTCCTACAATGAGCAGTTCTTC. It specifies CASRRTGSSYNEQFF.

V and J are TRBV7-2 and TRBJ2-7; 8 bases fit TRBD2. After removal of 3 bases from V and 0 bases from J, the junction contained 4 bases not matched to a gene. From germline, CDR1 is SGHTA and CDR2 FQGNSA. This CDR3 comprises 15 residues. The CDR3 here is CASSFFSGTSYEQYF. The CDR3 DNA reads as TGTGCCAGCAGCTTTTTTAGCGGGACCTCCTACGAGCAGTACTTC. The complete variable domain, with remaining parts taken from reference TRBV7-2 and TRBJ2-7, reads GAGVSQSPSNKVTEKGKDVELRCDPISGHTALYWYRQSLGQGLEFLIYFQGNSAPDKSGLPSDRFSAERTGGSVSTLTIQRTQQEDSAVYLCASSFFSGTSYEQYFGPGTRLTVT.

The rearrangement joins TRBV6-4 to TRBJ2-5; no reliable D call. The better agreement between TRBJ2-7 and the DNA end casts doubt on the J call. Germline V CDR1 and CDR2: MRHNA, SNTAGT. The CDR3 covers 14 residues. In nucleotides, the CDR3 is TGTGCCAGGGGCCGGGTCCCACCAACCTACGAGCAGTACTTC. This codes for CARGRVPPTYEQYF.

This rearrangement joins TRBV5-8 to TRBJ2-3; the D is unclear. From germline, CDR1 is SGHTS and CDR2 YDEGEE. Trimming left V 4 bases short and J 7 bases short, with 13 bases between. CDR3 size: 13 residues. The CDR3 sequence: CASSTPIPYTQYF. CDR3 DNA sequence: TGTGCCAGCAGCACTCCGATTCCGTATACGCAGTATTTT.

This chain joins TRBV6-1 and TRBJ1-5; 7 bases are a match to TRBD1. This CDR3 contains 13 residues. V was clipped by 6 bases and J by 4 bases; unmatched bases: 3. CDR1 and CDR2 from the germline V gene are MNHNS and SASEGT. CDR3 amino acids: CASRPDRNQPQHF. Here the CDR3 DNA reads TGTGCCAGCAGGCCGGACAGGAATCAGCCCCAGCATTTT.

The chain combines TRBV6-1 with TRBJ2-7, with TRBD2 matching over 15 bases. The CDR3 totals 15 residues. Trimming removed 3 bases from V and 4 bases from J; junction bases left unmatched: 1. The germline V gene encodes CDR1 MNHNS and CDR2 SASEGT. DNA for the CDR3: TGTGCCAGCAGTGACGGACTAGCGGGAGGGTACGAGCAGTACTTC. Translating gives CASSDGLAGGYEQYF.

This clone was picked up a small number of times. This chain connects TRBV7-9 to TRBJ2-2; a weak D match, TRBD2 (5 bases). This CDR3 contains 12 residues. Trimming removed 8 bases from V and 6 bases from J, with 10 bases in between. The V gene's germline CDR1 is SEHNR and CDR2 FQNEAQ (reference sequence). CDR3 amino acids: CASGTRAGELFF. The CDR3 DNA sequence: TGTGCCAGCGGCACTAGGGCCGGGGAGCTGTTTTTT.